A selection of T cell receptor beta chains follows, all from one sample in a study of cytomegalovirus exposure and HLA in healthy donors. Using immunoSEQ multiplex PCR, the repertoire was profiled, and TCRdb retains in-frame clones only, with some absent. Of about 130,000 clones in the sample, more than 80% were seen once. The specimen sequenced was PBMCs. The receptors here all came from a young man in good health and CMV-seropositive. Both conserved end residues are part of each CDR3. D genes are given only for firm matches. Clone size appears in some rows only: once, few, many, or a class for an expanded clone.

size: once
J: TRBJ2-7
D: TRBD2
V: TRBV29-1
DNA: TGCAGCGTTGGCATAGCGGGGGACGAGCAGTACTTC
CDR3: CSVGIAGDEQYF

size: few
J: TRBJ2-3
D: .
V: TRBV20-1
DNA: TGCAGTGCTAGTTCCGAGGATACGCAGTATTTT
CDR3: CSASSEDTQYF

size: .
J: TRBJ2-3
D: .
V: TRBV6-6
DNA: TGTGCCAGCAGGCGGGGTGGTCACACAGATACGCAGTATTTT
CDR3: CASRRGGHTDTQYF

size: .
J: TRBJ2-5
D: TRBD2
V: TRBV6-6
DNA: TGTGCCAGCAGTTACTCGCGCGGGGGAGGGACCCAGTACTTC
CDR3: CASSYSRGGGTQYF

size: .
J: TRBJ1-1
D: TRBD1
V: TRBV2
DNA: TGTGCCAGCATACAGGACAGGGGTGGAGGGGCTGAAGCTTTCTTT
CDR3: CASIQDRGGGAEAFF

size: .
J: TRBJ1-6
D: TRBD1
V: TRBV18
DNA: TGTGCCAGCTCACCACGACAGGGGGATTCACCCCTCCACTTT
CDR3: CASSPRQGDSPLHF

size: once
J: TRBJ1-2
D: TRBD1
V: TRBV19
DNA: TGTGCCAGTAGTGTAACAGGGGGCTCTGGCTATGGCTACACCTTC
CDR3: CASSVTGGSGYGYTF

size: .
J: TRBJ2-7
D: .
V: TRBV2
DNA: TGTGCCAGCAGTGGGCTGAGGGTCCCCTACGAGCAGTACTTC
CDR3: CASSGLRVPYEQYF

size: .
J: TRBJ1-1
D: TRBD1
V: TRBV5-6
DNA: TGTGCCAGCAACCTGGGACAGTCGAACACTGAAGCTTTCTTT
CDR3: CASNLGQSNTEAFF

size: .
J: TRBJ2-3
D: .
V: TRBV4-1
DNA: TGCGCCAGCAGCCAAAAGGGGGGGGGCACCGATACGCAGTATTTT
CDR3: CASSQKGGGTDTQYF

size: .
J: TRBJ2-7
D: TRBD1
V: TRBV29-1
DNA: TGCAGCGTTTTTGGGACAGTCGCCTACGAGCAGTACTTC
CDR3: CSVFGTVAYEQYF

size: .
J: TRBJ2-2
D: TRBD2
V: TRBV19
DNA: TGTGCCAGTATTACCCGTAGCGGGGGGCCGACCGGGGAGCTGTTTTTT
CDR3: CASITRSGGPTGELFF

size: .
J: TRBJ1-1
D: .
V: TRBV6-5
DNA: TGTGCCAGCAGGTTGGGGGGGTGGAACACTGAAGCTTTCTTT
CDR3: CASRLGGWNTEAFF

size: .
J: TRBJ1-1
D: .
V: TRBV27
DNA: TGTGCCAGCAGTTTAAGGAGACAGACCTTACTGGGCACTGAAGCTTTCTTT
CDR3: CASSLRRQTLLGTEAFF

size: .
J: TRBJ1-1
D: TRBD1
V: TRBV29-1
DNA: TGCAGCGTCCGGGGACAGCAGAACACTGAAGCTTTCTTT
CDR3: CSVRGQQNTEAFF

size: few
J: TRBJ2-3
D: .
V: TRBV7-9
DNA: TGTGCCAGCAGCTTGAAGGGGGGCACAGATACGCAGTATTTT
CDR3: CASSLKGGTDTQYF

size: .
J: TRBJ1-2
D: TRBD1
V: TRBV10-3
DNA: TGTGCCATCAGTGATCATCGACAGGGTGATGGCTACACCTTC
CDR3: CAISDHRQGDGYTF

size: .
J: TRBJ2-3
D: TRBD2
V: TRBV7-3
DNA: TGTGCCAGCAGCTTAACCGTGGCGGGGGGCCTCTCAGATACGCAGTATTTT
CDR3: CASSLTVAGGLSDTQYF

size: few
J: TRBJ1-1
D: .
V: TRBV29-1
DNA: TGCAGCGTCAGCATAAAGGGGACTGAAGCTTTCTTT
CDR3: CSVSIKGTEAFF

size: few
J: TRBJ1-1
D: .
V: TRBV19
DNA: TGTGCCAGTAGGGGGAACCCAGGGATGGGAATGAACACTGAAGCTTTCTTT
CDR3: CASRGNPGMGMNTEAFF

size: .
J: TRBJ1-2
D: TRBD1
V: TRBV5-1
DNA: TGCGCCAGCAGCTTGGGGCCCGACAGGGGCCTTAGCTATGTCTACACCTTC
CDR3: CASSLGPDRGLSYVYTF

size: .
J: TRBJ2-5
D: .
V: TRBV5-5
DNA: TGTGCCAGCAGGGAGGACCTGGTAGTCCAAGAGACCCAGTACTTC
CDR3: CASREDLVVQETQYF

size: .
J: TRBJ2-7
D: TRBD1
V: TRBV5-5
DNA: TGTGCCAGCAGCTCCGGACCGGGACAGGGTCCTGCCGAGCAGTACTTC
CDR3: CASSSGPGQGPAEQYF

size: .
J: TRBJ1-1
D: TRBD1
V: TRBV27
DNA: TGTGCCAGCAGTTTTAAAACAGGGGTGACTGAAGCTTTCTTT
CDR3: CASSFKTGVTEAFF

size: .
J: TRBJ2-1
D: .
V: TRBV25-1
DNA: TGTGCCAGCAGTGCGGACGGACACGAGCAGTTCTTC
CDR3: CASSADGHEQFF

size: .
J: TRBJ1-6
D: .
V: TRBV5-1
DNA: TGCGCCAGCAGCCCCGCTACAGGGCCCCTTTCACCCCTCCACTTT
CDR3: CASSPATGPLSPLHF

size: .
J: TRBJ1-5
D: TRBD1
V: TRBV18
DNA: TGTGCCAGCTCACCTGTAACAGGGGGCAATCAGCCCCAGCATTTT
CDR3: CASSPVTGGNQPQHF

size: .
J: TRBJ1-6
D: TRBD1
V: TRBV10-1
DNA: TGCGCCAGCAAGGACAGGGTGGATTCACCCCTCCACTTT
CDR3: CASKDRVDSPLHF

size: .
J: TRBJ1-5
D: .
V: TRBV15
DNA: TGTGCCACCAGCAGAGGCGGGGACGGTTATCAGCCCCAGCATTTT
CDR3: CATSRGGDGYQPQHF

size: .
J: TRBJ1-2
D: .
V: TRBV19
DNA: TGTGCCAGTAATACTCGCGGATTAGACTATGGCTACACCTTC
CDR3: CASNTRGLDYGYTF

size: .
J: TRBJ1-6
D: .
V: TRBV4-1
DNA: TGCGCCAGCAGCCAAGAACCCAATGGGCTCCTCCACTTT
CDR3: CASSQEPNGLLHF

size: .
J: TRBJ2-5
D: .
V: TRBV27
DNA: TGTGCCAGCAGTTATTCTCTCCAAGAGACCCAGTACTTC
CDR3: CASSYSLQETQYF

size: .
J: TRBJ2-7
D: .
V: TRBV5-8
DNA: TGTGCCAGCAGCTTCAGACAGAACTCCTACGAGCAGTACTTC
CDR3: CASSFRQNSYEQYF

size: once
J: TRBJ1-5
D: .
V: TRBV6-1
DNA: TGTGCCAGCAGTGAACGGGGGGGCGGGCAGCCCCAGCATTTT
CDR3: CASSERGGGQPQHF

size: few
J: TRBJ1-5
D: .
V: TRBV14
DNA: TGTGCCAGCAGCCAAGATCTCGGTCAGCCCCAGCATTTT
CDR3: CASSQDLGQPQHF

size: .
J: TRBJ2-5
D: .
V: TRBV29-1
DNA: TGCAGCGTTGGAGGGTGGCAGTTCGAAAGAGCCCAAGAGACCCAGTACTTC
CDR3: CSVGGWQFERAQETQYF

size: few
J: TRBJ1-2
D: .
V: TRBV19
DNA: TGTGCCAGTAGGAAGTGGACGGGGGACCTCTATGGCTACACCTTC
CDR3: CASRKWTGDLYGYTF

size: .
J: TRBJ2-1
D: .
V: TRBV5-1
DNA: TGCGCCAGCAGCTTCGGGACATACAATGAGCAGTTCTTC
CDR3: CASSFGTYNEQFF

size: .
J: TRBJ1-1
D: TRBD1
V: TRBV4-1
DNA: TGCGCCAGCAGCCTCACACCCGGGACAGCGACTTCGAACACTGAAGCTTTCTTT
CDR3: CASSLTPGTATSNTEAFF

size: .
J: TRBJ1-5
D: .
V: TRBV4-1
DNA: TGCGCCAGCAGCCAATTACAGGGTGCTCAGCCCCAGCATTTT
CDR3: CASSQLQGAQPQHF

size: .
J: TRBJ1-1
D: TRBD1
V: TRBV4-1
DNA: TGCGCCAGCAGCCAAGAAGGGACAGGGGTGAGGACTGAAGCTTTCTTT
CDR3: CASSQEGTGVRTEAFF

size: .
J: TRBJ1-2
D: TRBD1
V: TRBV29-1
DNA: TGCAGCGTTGGCAGTATAACAGGGGGTTTAGGGGGCTACACCTTC
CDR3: CSVGSITGGLGGYTF

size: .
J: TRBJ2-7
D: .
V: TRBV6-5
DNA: TGTGCCAGCAGTTATTTAAGGGGATCCTACGAGCAGTACTTC
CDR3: CASSYLRGSYEQYF